Listed below are T cell receptor beta chains from one sample, sequenced in a study of PD-1 blockade in classical Hodgkin lymphoma. The table came from immunoSEQ multiplex PCR; TCRdb's copy has only in-frame clones and leaves some out. Of approximately 70,000 clones detected, roughly 91% appear once; the ten largest clones hold about 7.6%. Sequenced here: peripheral blood mononuclear cells (PBMCs), sampled at baseline. The receptors come from a human donor with classical Hodgkin lymphoma. Both conserved end residues are trimmed from each CDR3.

CDR3 protein: ASSLEAAGGNTIY; V gene: TRBV13
CDR3 protein: ASSLIPLAGGRETQY; V gene: TRBV11-1
CDR3 protein: AWTTSLGLAGANVLT; V gene: TRBV30
CDR3 protein: ASSLFSGSEYEQY; V gene: TRBV7-6
CDR3 protein: ASSPTLDRNQPQH; V gene: TRBV19
CDR3 protein: ASSFGPLGATLVTDTQY; V gene: TRBV7-2
CDR3 protein: ASSVVPTYEQY; V gene: TRBV9
CDR3 protein: ASSRGSGSGDEQY; V gene: TRBV7-6
CDR3 protein: ASSYLLPSYNSPLH; V gene: TRBV6-5
CDR3 protein: ASSPLTKGQSHQPQH; V gene: TRBV27
CDR3 protein: ASSPTTGDHEQF; V gene: TRBV7-3
CDR3 protein: AWRLDTGELF; V gene: TRBV30
CDR3 protein: ASSEGGNIQY; V gene: TRBV6-5
CDR3 protein: ASSIGPNTGELF; V gene: TRBV19
CDR3 protein: SVEDRAGDSYEQY; V gene: TRBV29-1
CDR3 protein: ASSQTSTENYEQY; V gene: TRBV4-2
CDR3 protein: ASSPSSVANTGELF; V gene: TRBV5-4
CDR3 protein: ASGLYGPIEAF; V gene: TRBV12-5
CDR3 protein: ASSWDREQPQH; V gene: TRBV7-8
CDR3 protein: ASSFGGTTYNEQF; V gene: TRBV5-1
CDR3 protein: ASSQGLRANEQF; V gene: TRBV4-1
CDR3 protein: AWSGGSNTGELF; V gene: TRBV30
CDR3 protein: ASSPGPIPMNTEAF; V gene: TRBV4-1
CDR3 protein: ASSILGPPYEQY; V gene: TRBV19
CDR3 protein: ASSEGTGANYEQY; V gene: TRBV2
CDR3 protein: ASSLTGRGTEAF; V gene: TRBV6-5
CDR3 protein: ASSLLAGGTDTQY; V gene: TRBV5-6